These 17 T cell receptor beta chains share one sample of origin, sequenced in a study of blood T cell repertoires in COVID-19. TCRdb's copy holds only in-frame clones and misses some; the assay was immunoSEQ multiplex PCR. The table lists about 290,000 clones, around four fifths of them singletons, with 4.1% in the top ten. The source material was peripheral blood. The receptors come from a woman aged 50 to 60 with active or convalescent COVID-19.

This chain joins TRBV5-1 and TRBJ2-3; TRBD2 matches at 11 bases. Unmatched junction bases numbered 5, after V lost 2 bases and J lost 3 bases. This CDR3 has 16 residues. Germline-derived CDR1 and CDR2 are SGHRS and YFSETQ. CDR3 sequence reads: CASSLKTSGATDTQYF. The CDR3 DNA is TGCGCCAGCAGCTTAAAGACTAGCGGGGCAACAGATACGCAGTATTTT.

This rearrangement joins TRBV4-1 to TRBJ2-4; 7 positions agree with TRBD2. The CDR3 covers 14 residues. J was trimmed by 8 bases and V by 1 base; bases with no gene match: 5. Germline V CDR1 and CDR2: MGHRA, YSYEKL. In DNA, the CDR3 is TGCGCCAGCAGCCAAGTTGCGGGAGATGACATTCAGTACTTC. It specifies CASSQVAGDDIQYF.

The chain links TRBV15 to TRBJ2-1; 10 nucleotides line up with TRBD2. With 1 base clipped from V and 7 bases from J, the junction kept 4 bases outside the gene matches. In germline, CDR1 is LNHNV, CDR2 YYDKDF (reference sequence). The CDR3 has 15 amino acids. The CDR3 bases are TGTGCCACCAGCAGAGGAGGACTAGCGGAGAATGAGCAGTTCTTC. Its protein product is CATSRGGLAENEQFF.

This clone was recorded once. The genes are TRBV25-1 and TRBJ2-5; tentatively, D is TRBD1 (6 bases). Germline assignment: CDR1 MGHDK and CDR2 SYGVNS. Trimming shortened V by 1 base and J by 5 bases, and 17 bases separated the two germline ends. CDR3 size: 16 residues. Here the CDR3 DNA reads TGTGCCAGCAGTGAATCAGGGCGTTTTGGGGGCGAGACCCAGTACTTC. It codes for CASSESGRFGGETQYF.

The CDR3 nucleotides read TGTGCCAGCAGCTTAGATGTGGCCAGTTACTACGAGCAGTACTTC. As protein: CASSLDVASYYEQYF. The V and J genes are TRBV11-2 and TRBJ2-7; D remains ambiguous. Trimming pared 0 bases from V and 3 bases from J, leaving 12 bases between. Germline assignment: CDR1 SGHAT and CDR2 FQNNGV. CDR3 size: 15 residues.

J is TRBJ2-7 and V is TRBV28; D unresolved. Germline V gene data show CDR1 as MDHEN and CDR2 as SYDVKM. The V end lost 4 bases, the J end lost 2 bases, and 12 bases lay between the germline ends. This CDR3 comprises 14 residues. The CDR3 sequence is CASSSGQWAYEQYF. CDR3 sequence (DNA): TGTGCCAGCAGTTCGGGTCAGTGGGCCTACGAGCAGTACTTC.

The chain joins TRBV24-1 to TRBJ1-3, with D hard to call. Trimming stripped 8 bases from V and 0 bases from J, with 19 bases between. Germline V gives CDR1 KGHDR, CDR2 SFDVKD. The CDR3 runs 17 residues. The CDR3 sequence: CATKYNLGHSSGNTIYF. CDR3 sequence (DNA): TGTGCCACCAAATATAATCTTGGGCATTCCTCTGGAAACACCATATATTTT.

The rearrangement links TRBV2 to TRBJ2-3; 7 bases agree with TRBD1. In germline, CDR1 is SNHLY, CDR2 FYNNEI. The J segment lost 7 bases and the V segment lost 6 bases, leaving 4 bases of the junction unmatched. The CDR3 totals 12 residues. The CDR3 DNA reads as TGTGCCAGCAGGCCCAGGGGGAATACGCAGTATTTT. As protein: CASRPRGNTQYF.

The chain couples TRBV9 to TRBJ2-7, with D perhaps TRBD2 (6 bases). Trimming stripped 1 base from V and 3 bases from J, with 11 bases between. CDR1 is SGDLS and CDR2 is YYNGEE in the germline V gene. This CDR3 is built from 14 residues. The CDR3 DNA sequence: TGTGCCAGCAGCGTACACGGGAGTAGCTACGAGCAGTACTTC. Encoded protein: CASSVHGSSYEQYF.

This clone came up a few times. This chain joins TRBV14 and TRBJ2-7; D call uncertain. Trimming removed 0 bases from V and 2 bases from J, with 11 bases in between. The V gene's germline CDR1 is SGHDN and CDR2 FVKESK. The CDR3 runs 15 residues. The CDR3 spells CASSQDEALPYEQYF. The CDR3 DNA sequence: TGTGCCAGCAGCCAAGATGAGGCGCTTCCCTACGAGCAGTACTTC. Looking up the rest from reference TRBV14 and TRBJ2-7 gives the full variable domain: EAGVTQFPSHSVIEKGQTVTLRCDPISGHDNLYWYRRVMGKEIKFLLHFVKESKQDESGMPNNRFLAERTGGTYSTLKVQPAELEDSGVYFCASSQDEALPYEQYFGPGTRLTVT.

The rearrangement uses TRBV7-6 and TRBJ2-1, with D tentatively TRBD2 (6 bases). The V end was cut by 3 bases, the J end by 6 bases, with 18 bases between. This CDR3 region has 16 residues. Germline-derived CDR1 and CDR2 are SGHVS and FNYEAQ. CDR3 region: CASSLGGPSGINEQFF. DNA of the CDR3: TGTGCCAGCAGCTTGGGAGGACCTTCGGGTATCAATGAGCAGTTCTTC.

The chain is built from TRBV18 and TRBJ1-5, with 9 bases matching TRBD1. Unmatched junction bases numbered 14, after V lost 8 bases and J lost 9 bases. The CDR3 totals 15 residues. In germline, CDR1 is KGHSH, CDR2 LQKENI. DNA for the CDR3: TGTGCCAGCGACCCGGGGGGACAGGGCCGTAGGCCCCAGCATTTT. Translating it yields CASDPGGQGRRPQHF.

This rearrangement joins TRBV4-1 to TRBJ2-3, with TRBD2 matching 8 bases. The junction had 4 bases not matched to a gene; V was cut back by 4 bases and J by 7 bases. The CDR3 has 13 amino acids. In germline, CDR1 is MGHRA, CDR2 YSYEKL. The CDR3 region is CASSPREGYTQYF. The CDR3 DNA sequence: TGCGCCAGCAGCCCTCGGGAGGGGTATACGCAGTATTTT.

V usage is TRBV27 and J usage is TRBJ2-7, with D possibly matching TRBD2 (5 bases). The germline gives CDR1 MNHEY, CDR2 SMNVEV (reference sequence). The CDR3 totals 15 residues. Between the trimmed V and J ends, which lost 1 base and 1 base, there was a span of 11 bases. The CDR3, as DNA: TGTGCCAGCAGTTTATATCCAGCGGAGTCCTACGAGCAGTACTTC. Protein: CASSLYPAESYEQYF.

The chain employs TRBV15 and TRBJ2-7, with D possibly TRBD1 on 6 matching bases. This CDR3 region has 12 residues. Germline V gene sequence: CDR1 LNHNV, CDR2 YYDKDF (reference sequence). Trimming took off 4 bases at V and 6 bases at J, with 10 bases between the two ends. The CDR3 DNA follows: TGTGCCACCAGCACCACAGGGATCGAGCAGTACTTC. It yields the protein CATSTTGIEQYF.

As regards this clone: This sample also contains other DNA sequences that code for the same CDR3. This chain uses TRBV5-1 with TRBJ1-1; D unresolved. Trimming took 0 bases from V and 3 from J, leaving 6 bases between them. The CDR3 runs to 13 residues. In germline, CDR1 is SGHRS, CDR2 YFSETQ. This chain's CDR3 is CASSLVGDTEAFF. The CDR3 region has the DNA TGCGCCAGCAGCTTGGTCGGGGACACTGAAGCTTTCTTT.

The table lists this clone with a few counts. This chain joins TRBV5-1 and TRBJ1-1, with D tentatively TRBD1 (5 bases). The ends were cut back, 4 bases at V and 1 base at J, with 11 bases in the middle. Looked up from germline, CDR1 is SGHRS and CDR2 is YFSETQ. The CDR3 contains 14 residues. Here the CDR3 DNA reads TGCGCCAGCAGCAGTATTACAGGGAACACTGAAGCTTTCTTT. Translated: CASSSITGNTEAFF.